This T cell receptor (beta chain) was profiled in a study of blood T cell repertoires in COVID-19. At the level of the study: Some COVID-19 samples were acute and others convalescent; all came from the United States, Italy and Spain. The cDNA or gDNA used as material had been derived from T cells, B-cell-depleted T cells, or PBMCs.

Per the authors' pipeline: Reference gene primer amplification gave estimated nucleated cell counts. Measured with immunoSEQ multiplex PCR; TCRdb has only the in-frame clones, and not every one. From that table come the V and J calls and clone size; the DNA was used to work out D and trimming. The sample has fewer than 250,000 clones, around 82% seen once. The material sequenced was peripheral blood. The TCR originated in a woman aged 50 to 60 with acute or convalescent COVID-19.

CDR3 sequence reads: CASSLHGNTEAFF. CDR3 nucleotide sequence: TGTGCCAGCAGCTTACACGGGAACACTGAAGCTTTCTTT. The chain links TRBV7-2 to TRBJ1-1; no clear D gene. The germline CDR1 and CDR2 sequences are SGHTA and FQGNSA. V was pared by 2 bases and J by 1 base, with 5 bases between. This CDR3 spans 13 amino acids. Looking up the rest from reference TRBV7-2 and TRBJ1-1 gives the full variable domain: GAGVSQSPSNKVTEKGKDVELRCDPISGHTALYWYRQSLGQGLEFLIYFQGNSAPDKSGLPSDRFSAERTGGSVSTLTIQRTQQEDSAVYLCASSLHGNTEAFFGQGTRLTVV.